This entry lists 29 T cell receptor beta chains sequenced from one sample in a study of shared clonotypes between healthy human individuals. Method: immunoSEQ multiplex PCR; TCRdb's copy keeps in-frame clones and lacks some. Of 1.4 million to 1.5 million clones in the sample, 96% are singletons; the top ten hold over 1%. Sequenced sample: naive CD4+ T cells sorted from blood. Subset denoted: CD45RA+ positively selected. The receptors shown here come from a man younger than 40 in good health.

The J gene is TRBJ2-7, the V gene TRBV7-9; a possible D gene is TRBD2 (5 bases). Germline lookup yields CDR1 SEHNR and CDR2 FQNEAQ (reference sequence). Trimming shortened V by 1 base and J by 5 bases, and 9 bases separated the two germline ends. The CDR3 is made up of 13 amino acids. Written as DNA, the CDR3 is TGTGCCAGCAGCTTAGGGGCGGGTCACGAGCAGTACTTC. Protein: CASSLGAGHEQYF.

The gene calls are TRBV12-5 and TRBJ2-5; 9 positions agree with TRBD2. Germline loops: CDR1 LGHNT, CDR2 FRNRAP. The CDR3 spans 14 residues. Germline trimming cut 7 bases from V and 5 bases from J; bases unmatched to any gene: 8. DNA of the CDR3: TGTGCTAGTGCCGTTAGCGGGAGTTTGGAGACCCAGTACTTC. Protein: CASAVSGSLETQYF.

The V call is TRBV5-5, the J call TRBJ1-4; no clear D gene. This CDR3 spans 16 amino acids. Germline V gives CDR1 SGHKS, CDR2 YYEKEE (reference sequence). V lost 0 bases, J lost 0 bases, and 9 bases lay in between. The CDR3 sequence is CASSLVLRATNEKLFF. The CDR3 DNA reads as TGTGCCAGCAGCTTGGTCCTGAGAGCAACTAATGAAAAACTGTTTTTT.

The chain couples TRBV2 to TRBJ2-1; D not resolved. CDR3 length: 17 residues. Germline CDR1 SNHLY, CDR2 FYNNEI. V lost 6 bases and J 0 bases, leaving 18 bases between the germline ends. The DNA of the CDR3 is TGTGCCAGCAGCGGAAACGTGGCGGAACGCTCCTACAATGAGCAGTTCTTC. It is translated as CASSGNVAERSYNEQFF.

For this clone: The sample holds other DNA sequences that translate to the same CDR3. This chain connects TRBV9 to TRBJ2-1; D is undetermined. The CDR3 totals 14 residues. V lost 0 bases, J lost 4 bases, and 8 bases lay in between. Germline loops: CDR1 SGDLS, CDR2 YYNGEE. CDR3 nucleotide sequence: TGTGCCAGCAGCGTAGGTAGTGGTTACAATGAGCAGTTCTTC. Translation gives CASSVGSGYNEQFF.

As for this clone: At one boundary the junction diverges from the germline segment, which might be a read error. CDR3 loop: CASSIAGGGNIQYF. CDR3 nucleotides: TGTGCCAGCAGCATAGCGGGAGGGGGAAACATTCAGTACTTC. The J gene is TRBJ2-4, the V gene TRBV7-2; 11 bases line up with TRBD2. CDR1 and CDR2 (germline): SGHTA, FQGNSA. CDR3 size: 14 residues.

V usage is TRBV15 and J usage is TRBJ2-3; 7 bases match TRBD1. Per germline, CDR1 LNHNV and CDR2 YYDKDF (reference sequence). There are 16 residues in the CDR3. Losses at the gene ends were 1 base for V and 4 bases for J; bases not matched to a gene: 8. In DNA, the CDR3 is TGTGCCACCAGCAGAGGTCAGGTAGGGGGCCCAGATACGCAGTATTTT. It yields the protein CATSRGQVGGPDTQYF.

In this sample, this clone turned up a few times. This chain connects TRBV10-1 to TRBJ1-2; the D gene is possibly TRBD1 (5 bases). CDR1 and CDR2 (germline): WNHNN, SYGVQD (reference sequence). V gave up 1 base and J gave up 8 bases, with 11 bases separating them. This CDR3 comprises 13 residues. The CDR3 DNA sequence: TGCGCCAGCAGTGAGTGGCAGGGCGGCGGCTACACCTTC. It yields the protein CASSEWQGGGYTF.

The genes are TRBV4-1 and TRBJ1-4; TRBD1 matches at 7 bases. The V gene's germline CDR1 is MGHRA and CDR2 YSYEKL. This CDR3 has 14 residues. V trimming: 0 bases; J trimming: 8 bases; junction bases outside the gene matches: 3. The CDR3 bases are TGCGCCAGCAGCCAAGACAGGGGGAGGGAAAAACTGTTTTTT. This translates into CASSQDRGREKLFF.

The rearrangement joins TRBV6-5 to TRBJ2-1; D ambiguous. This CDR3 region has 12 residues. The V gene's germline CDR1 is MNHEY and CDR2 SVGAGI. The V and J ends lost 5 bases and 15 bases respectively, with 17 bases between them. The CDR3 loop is CASSPRGRTGFF. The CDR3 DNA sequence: TGTGCCAGCAGTCCGCGAGGACGCACGGGGTTCTTC.

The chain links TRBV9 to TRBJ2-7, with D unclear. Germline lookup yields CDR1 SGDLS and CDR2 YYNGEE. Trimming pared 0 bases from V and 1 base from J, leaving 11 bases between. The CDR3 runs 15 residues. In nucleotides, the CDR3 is TGTGCCAGCAGCGTAGACGGGCTACCATCCTACGAGCAGTACTTC. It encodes CASSVDGLPSYEQYF.

As DNA, the CDR3 is TGTGCCAGCAGTTTAGCGGTTCCGGTAAATGAGCAGTTCTTC. Translating it yields CASSLAVPVNEQFF. The gene calls are TRBV6-5 and TRBJ2-1; tentatively, D is TRBD2 (6 bases). This CDR3 comprises 14 residues. Trimming cost V 4 bases and J 7 bases, with 14 bases left between them. Germline lookup yields CDR1 MNHEY and CDR2 SVGAGI.

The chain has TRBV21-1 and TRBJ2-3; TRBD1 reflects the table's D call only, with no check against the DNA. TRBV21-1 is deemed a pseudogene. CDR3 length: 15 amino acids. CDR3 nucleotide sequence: TGTGCCAGCAGCAAAGTCGTGGGCCACCTGGATACGCAGTATTTT. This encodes CASSKVVGHLDTQYF.

CDR3 nucleotide sequence: TGTGCCAGCAGTACCGGGACTAGTAGGTACAATGAGCAGTTCTTC. Translation gives CASSTGTSRYNEQFF. This chain links TRBV2 with TRBJ2-1; 8 nucleotides match TRBD2. The length of the CDR3 is 15 residues. Germline loops: CDR1 SNHLY, CDR2 FYNNEI. Germline trimming cut 5 bases from V and 4 bases from J; bases unmatched to any gene: 7.

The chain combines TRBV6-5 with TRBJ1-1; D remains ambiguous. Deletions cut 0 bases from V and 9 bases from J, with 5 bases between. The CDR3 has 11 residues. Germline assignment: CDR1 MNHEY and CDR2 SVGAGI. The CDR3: CASSYSGKAFF. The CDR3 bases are TGTGCCAGCAGTTACTCAGGAAAAGCTTTCTTT.

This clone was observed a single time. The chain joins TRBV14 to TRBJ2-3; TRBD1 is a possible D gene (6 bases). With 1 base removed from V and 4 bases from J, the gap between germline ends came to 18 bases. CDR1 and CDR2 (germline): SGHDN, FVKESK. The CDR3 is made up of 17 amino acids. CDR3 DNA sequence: TGTGCCAGCAGCCAAGTTTTAGGAAGACAGGTCCCAGATACGCAGTATTTT. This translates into CASSQVLGRQVPDTQYF.

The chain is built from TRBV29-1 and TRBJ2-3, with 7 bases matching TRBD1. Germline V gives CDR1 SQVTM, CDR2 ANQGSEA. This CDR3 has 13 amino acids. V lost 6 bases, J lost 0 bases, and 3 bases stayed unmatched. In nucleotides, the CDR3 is TGCAGCGTGGACAGGCCTAGCACAGATACGCAGTATTTT. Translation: CSVDRPSTDTQYF.

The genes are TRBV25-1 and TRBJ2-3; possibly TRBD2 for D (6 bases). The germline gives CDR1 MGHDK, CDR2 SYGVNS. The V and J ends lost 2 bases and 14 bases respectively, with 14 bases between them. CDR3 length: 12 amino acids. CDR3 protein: CASSEGAAGRYF. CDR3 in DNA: TGTGCCAGCAGTGAAGGGGCTGCCGGGAGGTATTTT.

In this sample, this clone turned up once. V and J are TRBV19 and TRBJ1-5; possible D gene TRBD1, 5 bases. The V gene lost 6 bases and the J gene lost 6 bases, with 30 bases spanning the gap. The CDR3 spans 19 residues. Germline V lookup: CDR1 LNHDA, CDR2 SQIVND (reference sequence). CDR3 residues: CASSTWMKGQKGLRQPQHF. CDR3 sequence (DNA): TGTGCCAGTAGCACTTGGATGAAGGGGCAAAAAGGATTACGTCAGCCCCAGCATTTT.

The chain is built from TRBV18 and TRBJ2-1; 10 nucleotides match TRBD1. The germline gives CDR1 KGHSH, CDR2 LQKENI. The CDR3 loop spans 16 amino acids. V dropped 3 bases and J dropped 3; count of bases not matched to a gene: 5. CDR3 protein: CASSPRQGASYNEQFF. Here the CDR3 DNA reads TGTGCCAGCTCACCTCGACAGGGGGCGAGCTACAATGAGCAGTTCTTC.

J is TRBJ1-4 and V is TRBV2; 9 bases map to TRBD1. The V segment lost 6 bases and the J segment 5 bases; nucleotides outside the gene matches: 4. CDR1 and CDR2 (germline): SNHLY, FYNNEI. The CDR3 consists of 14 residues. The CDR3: CASRRDRANEKLFF. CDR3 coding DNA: TGTGCCAGCAGACGGGACAGGGCGAATGAAAAACTGTTTTTT.

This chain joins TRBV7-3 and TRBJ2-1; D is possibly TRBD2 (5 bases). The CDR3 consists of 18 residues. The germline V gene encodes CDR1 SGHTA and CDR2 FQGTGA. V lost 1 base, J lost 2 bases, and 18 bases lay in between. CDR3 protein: CASSLNLIAPDAYNEQFF. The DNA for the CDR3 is TGTGCCAGCAGCTTAAACCTGATAGCGCCAGATGCCTACAATGAGCAGTTCTTC.

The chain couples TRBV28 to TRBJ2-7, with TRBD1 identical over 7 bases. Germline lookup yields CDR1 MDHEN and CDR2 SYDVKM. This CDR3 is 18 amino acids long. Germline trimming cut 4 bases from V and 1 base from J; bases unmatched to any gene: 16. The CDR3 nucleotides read TGTGCCAGCAGTTCCCAAACCCGAACAGGGGTGGATTCCTACGAGCAGTACTTC. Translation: CASSSQTRTGVDSYEQYF.

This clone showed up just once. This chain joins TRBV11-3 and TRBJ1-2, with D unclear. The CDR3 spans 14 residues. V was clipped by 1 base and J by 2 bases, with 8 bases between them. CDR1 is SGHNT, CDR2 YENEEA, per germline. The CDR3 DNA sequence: TGTGCCAGCAGCTTAGGTCCGGGAAACTATGGCTACACCTTC. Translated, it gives CASSLGPGNYGYTF.

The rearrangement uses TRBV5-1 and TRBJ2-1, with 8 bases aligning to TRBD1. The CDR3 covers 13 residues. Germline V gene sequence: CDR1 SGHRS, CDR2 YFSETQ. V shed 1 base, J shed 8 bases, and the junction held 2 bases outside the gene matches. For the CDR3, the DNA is TGCGCCAGCAGCTTGCCCAGGGGGCATGAGCAGTTCTTC. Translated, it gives CASSLPRGHEQFF.

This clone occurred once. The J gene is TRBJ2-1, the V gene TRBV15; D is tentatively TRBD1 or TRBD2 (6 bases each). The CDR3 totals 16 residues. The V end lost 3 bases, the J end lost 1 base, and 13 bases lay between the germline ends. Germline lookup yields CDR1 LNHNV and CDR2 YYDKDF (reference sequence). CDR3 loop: CATSRDTGRSYNEQFF. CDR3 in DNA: TGTGCCACCAGCAGGGATACAGGGAGGTCCTACAATGAGCAGTTCTTC.

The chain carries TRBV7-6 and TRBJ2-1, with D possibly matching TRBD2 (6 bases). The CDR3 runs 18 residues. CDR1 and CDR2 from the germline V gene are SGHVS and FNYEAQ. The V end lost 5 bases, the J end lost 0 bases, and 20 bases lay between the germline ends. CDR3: CASSRGTSALSSYNEQFF. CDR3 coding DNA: TGTGCCAGCAGCCGAGGGACTTCGGCGCTGAGCTCCTACAATGAGCAGTTCTTC. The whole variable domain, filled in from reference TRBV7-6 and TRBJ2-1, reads GAGVSQSPRYKVTKRGQDVALRCDPISGHVSLYWYRQALGQGPEFLTYFNYEAQQDKSGLPNDRFSAERPEGSISTLTIQRTEQRDSAMYRCASSRGTSALSSYNEQFFGPGTRLTVL.

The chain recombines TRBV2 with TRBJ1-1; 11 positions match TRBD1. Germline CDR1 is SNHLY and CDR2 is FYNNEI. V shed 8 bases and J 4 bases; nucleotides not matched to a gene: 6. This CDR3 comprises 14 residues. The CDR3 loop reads CASSTGTGGTEAFF. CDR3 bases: TGTGCCAGCTCAACCGGGACAGGGGGCACTGAAGCTTTCTTT. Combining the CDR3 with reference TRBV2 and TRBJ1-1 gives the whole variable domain EPEVTQTPSHQVTQMGQEVILRCVPISNHLYFYWYRQILGQKVEFLVSFYNNEISEKSEIFDDQFSVERPDGSNFTLKIRSTKLEDSAMYFCASSTGTGGTEAFFGQGTRLTVV.

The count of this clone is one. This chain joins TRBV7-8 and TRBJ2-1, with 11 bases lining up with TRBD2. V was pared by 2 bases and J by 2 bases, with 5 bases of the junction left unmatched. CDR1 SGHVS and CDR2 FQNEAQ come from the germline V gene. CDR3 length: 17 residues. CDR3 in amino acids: CASSLFGTSGPYNEQFF. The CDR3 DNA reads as TGTGCCAGCAGCTTATTCGGGACTAGCGGCCCCTACAATGAGCAGTTCTTC.